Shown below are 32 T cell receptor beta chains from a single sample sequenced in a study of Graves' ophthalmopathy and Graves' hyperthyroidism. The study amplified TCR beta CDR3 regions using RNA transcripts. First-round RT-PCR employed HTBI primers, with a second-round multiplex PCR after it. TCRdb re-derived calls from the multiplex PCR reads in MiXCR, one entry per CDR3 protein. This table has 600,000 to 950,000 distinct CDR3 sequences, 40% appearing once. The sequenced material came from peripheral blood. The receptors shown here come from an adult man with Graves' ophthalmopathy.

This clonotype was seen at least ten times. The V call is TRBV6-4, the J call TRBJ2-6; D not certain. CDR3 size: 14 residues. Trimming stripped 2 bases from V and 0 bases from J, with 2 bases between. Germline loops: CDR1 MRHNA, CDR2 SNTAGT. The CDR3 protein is CASSDNSGANVLTF. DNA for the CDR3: TGTGCCAGCAGTGACAACTCTGGGGCCAACGTCCTGACTTTC.

The CDR3 protein is CASSGTPEDNSPLHF. CDR3 sequence (DNA): TGTGCCAGCAGCGGCACCCCCGAGGATAATTCACCCCTCCACTTT. The chain combines TRBV12-3 or TRBV12-4 with TRBJ1-6, with D unresolved. This CDR3 comprises 15 residues. Trimming shortened V by 6 bases and J by 5 bases, and 14 bases separated the two germline ends.

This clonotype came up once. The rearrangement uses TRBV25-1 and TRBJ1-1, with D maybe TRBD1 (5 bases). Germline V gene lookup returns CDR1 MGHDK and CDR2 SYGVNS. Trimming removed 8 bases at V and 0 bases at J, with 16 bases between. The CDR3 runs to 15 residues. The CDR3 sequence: CASPPGGLVNTEAFF. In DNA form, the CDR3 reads TGTGCCAGCCCCCCCGGGGGTCTGGTGAACACTGAAGCTTTCTTT.

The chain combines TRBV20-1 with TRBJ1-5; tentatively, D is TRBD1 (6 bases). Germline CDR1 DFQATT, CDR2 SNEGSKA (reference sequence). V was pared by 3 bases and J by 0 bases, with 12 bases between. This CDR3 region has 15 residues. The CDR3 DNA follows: TGCAGTGCTAGTAGGGGGGGATATAGCAATCAGCCCCAGCATTTT. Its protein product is CSASRGGYSNQPQHF.

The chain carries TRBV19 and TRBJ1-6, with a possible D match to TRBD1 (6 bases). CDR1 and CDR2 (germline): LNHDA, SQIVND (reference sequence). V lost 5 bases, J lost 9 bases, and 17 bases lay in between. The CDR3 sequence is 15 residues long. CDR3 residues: CASSATGMDASPLHF. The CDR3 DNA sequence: TGTGCCAGTAGTGCGACAGGAATGGATGCTTCACCCCTCCACTTT.

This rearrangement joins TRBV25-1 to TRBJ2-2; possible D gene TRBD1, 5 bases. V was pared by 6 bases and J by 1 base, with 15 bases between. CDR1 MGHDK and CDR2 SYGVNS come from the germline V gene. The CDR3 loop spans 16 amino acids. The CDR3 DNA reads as TGTGCCAGCAGCTTGGGTTCGACAGAGAACACCGGGGAGCTGTTTTTT. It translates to CASSLGSTENTGELFF.

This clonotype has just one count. In DNA, the CDR3 is TGTGCCAGCACCTACCGCGCAGGAAACTATGGCTACACCTTC. Translated: CASTYRAGNYGYTF. This chain joins TRBV6-5 and TRBJ1-2; no clear D gene. The CDR3 loop spans 14 amino acids. Trimming took 7 bases from V and 2 from J, leaving 14 bases between them. Germline V CDR1 and CDR2: MNHEY, SVGAGI.

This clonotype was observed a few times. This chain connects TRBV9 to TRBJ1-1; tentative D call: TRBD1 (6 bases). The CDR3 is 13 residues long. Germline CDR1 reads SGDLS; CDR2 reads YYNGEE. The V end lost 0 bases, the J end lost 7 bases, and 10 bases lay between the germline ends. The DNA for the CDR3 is TGTGCCAGCAGCGTAGTATCAGGGGTTGAAGCTTTCTTT. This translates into CASSVVSGVEAFF.

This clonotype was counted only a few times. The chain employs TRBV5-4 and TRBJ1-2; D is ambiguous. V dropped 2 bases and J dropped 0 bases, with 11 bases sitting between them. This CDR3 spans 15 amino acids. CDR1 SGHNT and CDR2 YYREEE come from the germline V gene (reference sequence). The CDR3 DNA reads TGTGCCAGCAGCTTTTTAGGCGCAGCTAACTATGGCTACACCTTC. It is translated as CASSFLGAANYGYTF.

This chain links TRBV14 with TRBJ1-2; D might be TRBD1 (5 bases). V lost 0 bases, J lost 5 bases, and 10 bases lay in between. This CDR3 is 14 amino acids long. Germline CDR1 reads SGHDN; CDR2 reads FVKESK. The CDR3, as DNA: TGTGCCAGCAGCCAAGATAGGGGTAAATATGGCTACACCTTC. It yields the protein CASSQDRGKYGYTF.

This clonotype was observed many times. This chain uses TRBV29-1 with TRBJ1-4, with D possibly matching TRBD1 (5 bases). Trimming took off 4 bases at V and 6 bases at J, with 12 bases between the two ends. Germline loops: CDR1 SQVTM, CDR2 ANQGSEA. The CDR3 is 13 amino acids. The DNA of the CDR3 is TGCAGCGTTGTAGGGGACGGGCATGAAAAACTGTTTTTT. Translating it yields CSVVGDGHEKLFF.

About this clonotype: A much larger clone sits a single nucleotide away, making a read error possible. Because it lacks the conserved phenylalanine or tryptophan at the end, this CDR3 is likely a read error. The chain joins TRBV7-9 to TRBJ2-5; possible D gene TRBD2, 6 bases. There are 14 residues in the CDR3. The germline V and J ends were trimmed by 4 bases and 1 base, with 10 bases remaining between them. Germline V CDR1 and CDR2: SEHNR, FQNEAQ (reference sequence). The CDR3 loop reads CASSYLGGQETQYS. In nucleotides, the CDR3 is TGTGCCAGCAGCTACCTCGGGGGCCAAGAGACCCAGTACTCC.

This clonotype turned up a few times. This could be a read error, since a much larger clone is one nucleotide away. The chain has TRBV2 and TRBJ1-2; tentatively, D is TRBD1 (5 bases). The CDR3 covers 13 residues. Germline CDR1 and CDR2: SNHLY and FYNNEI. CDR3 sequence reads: CASSEGVRYGYIF. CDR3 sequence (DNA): TGCGCCAGCAGTGAAGGGGTTCGGTATGGCTACATCTTC. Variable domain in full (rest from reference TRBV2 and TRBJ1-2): EPEVTQTPSHQVTQMGQEVILRCVPISNHLYFYWYRQILGQKVEFLVSFYNNEISEKSEIFDDQFSVERPDGSNFTLKIRSTKLEDSAMYFCASSEGVRYGYIFGSGTRLTVV.

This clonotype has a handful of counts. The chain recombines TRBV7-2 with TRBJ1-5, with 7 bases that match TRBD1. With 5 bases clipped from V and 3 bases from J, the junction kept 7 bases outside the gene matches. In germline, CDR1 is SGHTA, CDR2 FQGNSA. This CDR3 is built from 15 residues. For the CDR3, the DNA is TGTGCCAGCAGCCCCAGGGGGGGCAACAATCAGCCCCAGCATTTT. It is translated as CASSPRGGNNQPQHF.

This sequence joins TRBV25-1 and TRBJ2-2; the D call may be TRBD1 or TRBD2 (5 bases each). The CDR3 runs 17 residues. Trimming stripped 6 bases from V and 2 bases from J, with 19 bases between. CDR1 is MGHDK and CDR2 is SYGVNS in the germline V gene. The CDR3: CASSLTRGRVNTGELFF. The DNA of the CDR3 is TGTGCCAGCAGCCTGACCCGGGGCAGGGTTAACACCGGGGAGCTGTTTTTT.

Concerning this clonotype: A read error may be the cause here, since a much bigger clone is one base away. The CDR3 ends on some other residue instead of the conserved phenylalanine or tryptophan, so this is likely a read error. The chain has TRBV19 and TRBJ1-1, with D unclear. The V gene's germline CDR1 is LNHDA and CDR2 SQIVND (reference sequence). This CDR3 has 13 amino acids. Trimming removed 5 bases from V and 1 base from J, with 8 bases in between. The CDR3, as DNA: TGTGCCAGTAGTGGCAGCGCGAACACTGAAGCTTTCCTT. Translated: CASSGSANTEAFL.

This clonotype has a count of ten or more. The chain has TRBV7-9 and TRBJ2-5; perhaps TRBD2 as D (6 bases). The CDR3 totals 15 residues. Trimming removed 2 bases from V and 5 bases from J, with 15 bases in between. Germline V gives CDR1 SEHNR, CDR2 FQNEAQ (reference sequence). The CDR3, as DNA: TGTGCCAGCAGCTTAAAGCGGGTAGAGCTCGAGACCCAGTACTTC. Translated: CASSLKRVELETQYF.

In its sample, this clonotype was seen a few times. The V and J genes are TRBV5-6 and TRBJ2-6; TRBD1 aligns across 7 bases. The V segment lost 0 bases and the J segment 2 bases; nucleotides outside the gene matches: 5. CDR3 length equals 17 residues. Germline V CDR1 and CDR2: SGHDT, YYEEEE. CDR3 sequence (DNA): TGTGCCAGCAGCTTGGACAGGGGTGGCACTGGGGCCAACGTCCTGACTTTC. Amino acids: CASSLDRGGTGANVLTF.

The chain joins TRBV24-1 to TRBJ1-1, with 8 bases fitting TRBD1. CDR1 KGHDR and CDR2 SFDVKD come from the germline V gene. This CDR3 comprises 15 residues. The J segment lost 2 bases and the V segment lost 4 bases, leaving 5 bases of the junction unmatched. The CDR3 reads CATSDSGGGNTEAFF. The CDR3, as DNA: TGTGCCACCAGTGACTCAGGGGGCGGAAACACTGAAGCTTTCTTT.

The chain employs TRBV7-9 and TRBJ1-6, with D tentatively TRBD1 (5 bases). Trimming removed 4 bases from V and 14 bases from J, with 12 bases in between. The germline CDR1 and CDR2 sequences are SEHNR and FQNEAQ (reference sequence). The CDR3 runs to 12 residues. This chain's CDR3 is CASSSRGGALHF. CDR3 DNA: TGTGCCAGCAGCTCAAGGGGTGGGGCCCTCCACTTT. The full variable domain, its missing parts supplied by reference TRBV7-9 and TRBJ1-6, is DTGVSQNPRHKITKRGQNVTFRCDPISEHNRLYWYRQTLGQGPEFLTYFQNEAQLEKSRLLSDRFSAERPKGSFSTLEIQRTEQGDSAMYLCASSSRGGALHFGNGTRLTVT.

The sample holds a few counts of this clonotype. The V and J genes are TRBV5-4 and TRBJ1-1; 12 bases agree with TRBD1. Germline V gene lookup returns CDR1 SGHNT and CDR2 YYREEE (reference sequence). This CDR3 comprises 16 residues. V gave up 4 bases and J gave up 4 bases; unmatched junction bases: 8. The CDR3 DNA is TGTGCCAGCAGCGCTGGGACAGGGGGCGCGGGCACTGAAGCTTTCTTT. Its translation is CASSAGTGGAGTEAFF. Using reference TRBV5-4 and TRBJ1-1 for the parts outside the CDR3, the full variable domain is ETGVTQSPTHLIKTRGQQVTLRCSSQSGHNTVSWYQQALGQGPQFIFQYYREEENGRGNFPPRFSGLQFPNYSSELNVNALELDDSALYLCASSAGTGGAGTEAFFGQGTRLTVV.

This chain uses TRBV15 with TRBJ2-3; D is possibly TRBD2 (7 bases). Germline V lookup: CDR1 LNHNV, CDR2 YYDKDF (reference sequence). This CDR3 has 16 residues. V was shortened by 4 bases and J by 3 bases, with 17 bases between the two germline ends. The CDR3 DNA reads TGTGCCACCAGCACCCAGAAGGGGGGGTATACAGATACGCAGTATTTT. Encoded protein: CATSTQKGGYTDTQYF. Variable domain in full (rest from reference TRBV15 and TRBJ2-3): DAMVIQNPRYQVTQFGKPVTLSCSQTLNHNVMYWYQQKSSQAPKLLFHYYDKDFNNEADTPDNFQSRRPNTSFCFLDIRSPGLGDTAMYLCATSTQKGGYTDTQYFGPGTRLTVL.

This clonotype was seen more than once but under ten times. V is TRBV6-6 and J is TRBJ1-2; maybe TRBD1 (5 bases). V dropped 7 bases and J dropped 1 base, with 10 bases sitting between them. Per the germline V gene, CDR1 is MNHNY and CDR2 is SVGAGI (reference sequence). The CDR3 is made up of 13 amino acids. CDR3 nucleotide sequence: TGTGCCAGCAATGCCAGGGATAACTATGGCTACACCTTC. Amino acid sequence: CASNARDNYGYTF.

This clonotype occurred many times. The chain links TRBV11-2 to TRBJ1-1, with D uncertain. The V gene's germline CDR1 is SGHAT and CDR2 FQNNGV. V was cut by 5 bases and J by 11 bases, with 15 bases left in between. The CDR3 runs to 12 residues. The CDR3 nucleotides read TGTGCCAGCAGCACACAAGGTCCGCCGGCTTTCTTT. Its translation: CASSTQGPPAFF.

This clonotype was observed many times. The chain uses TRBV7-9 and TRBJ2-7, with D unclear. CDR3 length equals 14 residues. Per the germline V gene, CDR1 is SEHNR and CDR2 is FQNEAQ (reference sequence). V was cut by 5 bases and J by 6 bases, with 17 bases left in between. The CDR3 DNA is TGTGCCAGCAGCCCACCATCTCGTCTACGCGAGCAGTACTTC. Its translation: CASSPPSRLREQYF.

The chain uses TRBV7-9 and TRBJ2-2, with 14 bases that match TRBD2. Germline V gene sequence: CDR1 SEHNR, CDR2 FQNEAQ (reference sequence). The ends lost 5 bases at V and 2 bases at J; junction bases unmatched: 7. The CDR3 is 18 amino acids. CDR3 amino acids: CASSPGTSGGVNTGELFF. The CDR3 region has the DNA TGTGCCAGCAGCCCAGGGACTAGCGGGGGAGTAAACACCGGGGAGCTGTTTTTT.

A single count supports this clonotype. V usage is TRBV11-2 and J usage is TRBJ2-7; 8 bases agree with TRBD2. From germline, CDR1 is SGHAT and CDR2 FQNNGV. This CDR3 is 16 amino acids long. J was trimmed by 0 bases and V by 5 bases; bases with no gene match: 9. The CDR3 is CASSPDRGGFSYEQYF. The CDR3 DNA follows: TGTGCCAGCAGCCCGGATCGGGGGGGCTTCTCCTACGAGCAGTACTTC.

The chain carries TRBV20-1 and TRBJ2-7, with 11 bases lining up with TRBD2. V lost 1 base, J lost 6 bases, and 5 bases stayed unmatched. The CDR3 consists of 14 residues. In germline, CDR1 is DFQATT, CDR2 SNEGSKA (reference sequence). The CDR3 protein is CSARGTSGPLEQYF. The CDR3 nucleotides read TGCAGTGCTAGAGGGACTAGCGGGCCCCTCGAGCAGTACTTC.

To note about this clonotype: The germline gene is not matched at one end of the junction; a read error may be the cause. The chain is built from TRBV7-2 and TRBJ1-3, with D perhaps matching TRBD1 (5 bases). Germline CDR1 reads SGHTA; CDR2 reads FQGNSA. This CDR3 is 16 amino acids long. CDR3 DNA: TGCGCCAGCAGCAGTGACCGGGGCCGCTCTGGAAACACCATATATTTT. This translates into CASSSDRGRSGNTIYF.

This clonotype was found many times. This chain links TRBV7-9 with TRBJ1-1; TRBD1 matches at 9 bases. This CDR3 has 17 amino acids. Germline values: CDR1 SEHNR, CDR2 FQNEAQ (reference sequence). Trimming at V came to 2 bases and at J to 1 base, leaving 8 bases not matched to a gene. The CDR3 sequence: CASSLRPGTGRNTEAFF. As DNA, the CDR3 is TGTGCCAGCAGCTTACGACCCGGGACAGGGAGGAACACTGAAGCTTTCTTT.

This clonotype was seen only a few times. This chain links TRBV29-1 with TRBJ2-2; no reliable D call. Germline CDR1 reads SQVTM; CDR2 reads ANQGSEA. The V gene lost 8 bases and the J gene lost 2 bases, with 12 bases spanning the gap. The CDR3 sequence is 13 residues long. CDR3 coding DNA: TGCAGCACTGGGATCCGAAACACCGGGGAGCTGTTTTTT. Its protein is CSTGIRNTGELFF.

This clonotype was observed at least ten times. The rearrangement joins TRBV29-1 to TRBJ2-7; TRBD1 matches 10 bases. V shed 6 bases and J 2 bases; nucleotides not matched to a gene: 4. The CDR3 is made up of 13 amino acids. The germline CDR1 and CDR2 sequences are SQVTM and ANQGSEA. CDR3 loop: CSVGTGDTYEQYF. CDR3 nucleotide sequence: TGCAGCGTCGGGACAGGGGATACCTACGAGCAGTACTTC.